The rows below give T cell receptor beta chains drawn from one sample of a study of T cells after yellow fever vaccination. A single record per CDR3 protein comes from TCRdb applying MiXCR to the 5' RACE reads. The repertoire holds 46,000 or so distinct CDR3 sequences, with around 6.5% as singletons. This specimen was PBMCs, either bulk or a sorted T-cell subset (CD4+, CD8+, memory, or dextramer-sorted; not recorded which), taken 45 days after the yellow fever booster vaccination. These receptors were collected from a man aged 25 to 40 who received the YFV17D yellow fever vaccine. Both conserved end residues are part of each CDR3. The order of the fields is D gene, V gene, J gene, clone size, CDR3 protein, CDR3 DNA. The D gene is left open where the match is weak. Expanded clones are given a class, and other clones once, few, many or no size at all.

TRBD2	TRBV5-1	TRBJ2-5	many	CASRQGTSGQETQYF	TGCGCCAGCAGACAGGGGACTAGCGGACAAGAGACCCAGTACTTC
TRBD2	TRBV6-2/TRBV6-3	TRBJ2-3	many	CASWGLAGGLAQYF	TGTGCCAGCTGGGGACTAGCGGGAGGACTGGCGCAGTATTTT
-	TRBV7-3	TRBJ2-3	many	CASSTGNTDTQYF	TGTGCCAGCAGCACGGGCAACACAGATACGCAGTATTTT
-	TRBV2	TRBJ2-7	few	CASAPGHYEQYF	TGTGCCAGCGCTCCAGGGCACTACGAGCAGTACTTC
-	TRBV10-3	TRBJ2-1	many	CALGLDNEQFF	TGTGCCCTCGGACTCGACAATGAGCAGTTCTTC
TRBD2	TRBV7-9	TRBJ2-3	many	CASSKTSGRGDTQYF	TGTGCCAGCAGCAAGACTAGCGGGAGAGGGGATACGCAGTATTTT
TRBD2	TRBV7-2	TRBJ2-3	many	CASSSRTSGSGGDTQYF	TGTGCCAGCAGCTCGAGAACTAGCGGGAGTGGGGGAGATACGCAGTATTTT
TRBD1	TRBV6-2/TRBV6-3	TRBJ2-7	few	CASSDGGQARYEQYF	TGTGCCAGCAGTGACGGGGGACAGGCCCGCTACGAGCAGTACTTC
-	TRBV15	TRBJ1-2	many	CATSRDPASGYTF	TGTGCCACCAGCAGAGATCCGGCGAGTGGCTACACCTTC
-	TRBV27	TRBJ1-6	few	CASSLGGWSYNSPLHF	TGTGCCAGCAGTTTAGGAGGGTGGTCCTATAATTCACCCCTCCACTTT
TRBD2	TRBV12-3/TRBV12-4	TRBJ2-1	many	CASSFRGVVNEQFF	TGTGCCAGCAGTTTTCGGGGGGTTGTGAATGAGCAGTTCTTC
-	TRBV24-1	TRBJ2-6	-	CATAQGGQGANVLTF	TGTGCCACCGCACAGGGAGGGCAAGGGGCCAACGTCCTGACTTTC
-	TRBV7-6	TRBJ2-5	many	CASSLWELGEGTQYF	TGTGCCAGCAGCTTGTGGGAACTCGGAGAGGGGACCCAGTACTTC
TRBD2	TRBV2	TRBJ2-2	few	CASRGTSGATGELFF	TGTGCCAGCAGGGGGACTAGCGGAGCCACCGGGGAGCTGTTTTTT
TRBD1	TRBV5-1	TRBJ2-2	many	CASVGQEYTGELFF	TGCGCCAGCGTGGGACAGGAATACACCGGGGAGCTGTTTTTT
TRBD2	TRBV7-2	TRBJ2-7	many	CASRPTSGRLPEQYF	TGTGCCAGCAGACCGACTAGCGGGAGGCTCCCCGAGCAGTACTTC
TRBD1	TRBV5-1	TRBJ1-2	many	CASSLDREGGGYTF	TGCGCCAGCAGCTTGGACAGGGAAGGGGGCGGCTACACCTTC
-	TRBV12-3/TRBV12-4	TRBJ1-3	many	CASDSTSGNTIYF	TGTGCCAGCGACAGCACCTCTGGAAACACCATATATTTT
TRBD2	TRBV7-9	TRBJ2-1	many	CASSLVVAGNNEQFF	TGTGCCAGCAGCTTAGTGGTAGCGGGGAACAATGAGCAGTTCTTC
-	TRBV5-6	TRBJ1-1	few	CASTGLGTEAFF	TGTGCCAGCACGGGCCTCGGCACTGAAGCTTTCTTT
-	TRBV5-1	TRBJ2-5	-	CASNEPGVETQYF	TGCGCCAGCAACGAGCCGGGGGTGGAGACCCAGTACTTC
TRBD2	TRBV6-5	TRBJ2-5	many	CASSYSRAGGSRKETQYF	TGTGCCAGCAGTTACTCGAGGGCGGGCGGGAGCCGTAAGGAGACCCAGTACTTC
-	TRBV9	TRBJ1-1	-	CASSPPGGDTEAFF	TGTGCCAGCAGCCCCCCCGGGGGTGACACTGAAGCTTTCTTT
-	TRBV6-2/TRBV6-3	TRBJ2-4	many	CASSNHRPLGIAKNIQYF	TGTGCCAGCAGTAACCACCGACCCCTGGGGATAGCCAAAAACATTCAGTACTTC
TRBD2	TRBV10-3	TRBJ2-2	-	CAIYAQAAGGNTGELFF	TGTGCCATCTACGCGCAGGCCGCGGGAGGGAACACCGGGGAGCTGTTTTTT
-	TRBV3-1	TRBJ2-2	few	CASSHGGTRGGELFF	TGTGCCAGCAGCCACGGTGGGACCCGAGGCGGGGAGCTGTTTTTT
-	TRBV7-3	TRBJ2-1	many	CASSSGLSSSYNEQFF	TGTGCCAGCAGCTCAGGGCTTTCAAGCTCCTACAATGAGCAGTTCTTC
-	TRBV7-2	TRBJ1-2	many	CASSFGGQGSWNGYTF	TGTGCCAGCAGCTTTGGGGGGCAGGGTTCGTGGAATGGCTACACCTTC
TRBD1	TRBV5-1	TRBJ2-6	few	CASTRQGQGAFGANVLTF	TGCGCCAGCACCCGACAGGGACAGGGGGCTTTTGGGGCCAACGTCCTGACTTTC
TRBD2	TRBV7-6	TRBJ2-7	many	CASSPGTSGYEQYF	TGTGCCAGCAGCCCCGGGACTAGCGGGTACGAGCAGTACTTC
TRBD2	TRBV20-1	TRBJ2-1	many	CSARDPGTSSNEQFF	TGCAGTGCTAGAGATCCCGGGACTAGTAGCAATGAGCAGTTCTTC
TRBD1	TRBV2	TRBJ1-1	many	CASLDRGVGTEAFF	TGTGCCAGCCTAGACAGGGGAGTAGGCACTGAAGCTTTCTTT
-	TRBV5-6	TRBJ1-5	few	CASSSFRGDDSNQPQHF	TGTGCCAGCAGCTCGTTTCGGGGGGATGACAGCAATCAGCCCCAGCATTTT
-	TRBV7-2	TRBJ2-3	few	CASSLDHRTDTQYF	TGTGCCAGCAGCTTAGACCACCGCACAGATACGCAGTATTTT
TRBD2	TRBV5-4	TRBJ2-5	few	CASSSGGTEETQYF	TGTGCCAGCAGTAGCGGGGGCACCGAAGAGACCCAGTACTTC
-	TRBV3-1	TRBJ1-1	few	CASSQAALNTEAFF	TGTGCCAGCAGCCAAGCTGCACTGAACACTGAAGCTTTCTTT
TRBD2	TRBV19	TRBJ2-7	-	CASKRASGIEQYF	TGTGCCAGTAAACGGGCTAGCGGAATTGAGCAGTACTTC
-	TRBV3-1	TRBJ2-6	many	CASSHATGANVLTF	TGTGCCAGCAGCCATGCAACTGGGGCCAACGTCCTGACTTTC
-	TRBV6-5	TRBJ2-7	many	CASSFLGPLNSYEQYF	TGTGCCAGCAGTTTCCTCGGGCCCTTAAACTCCTACGAGCAGTACTTC
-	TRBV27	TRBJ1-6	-	CASSPWASSYNSPLHF	TGTGCCAGCAGTCCCTGGGCCAGCTCCTATAATTCACCCCTCCACTTT
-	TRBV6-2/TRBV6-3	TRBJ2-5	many	CAKTQGKETQYF	TGTGCCAAAACGCAGGGGAAAGAGACCCAGTACTTC
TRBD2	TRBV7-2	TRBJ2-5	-	CASSKTSGSMGTQYF	TGTGCCAGCAGCAAGACTAGCGGGAGCATGGGGACCCAGTACTTC
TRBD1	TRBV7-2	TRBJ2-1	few	CASSLSTGGHQGEQFF	TGTGCCAGCAGCTTATCTACAGGGGGACATCAAGGTGAGCAGTTCTTC
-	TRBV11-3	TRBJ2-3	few	CASSLHNRADTQYF	TGTGCCAGCAGCTTACACAACAGGGCTGATACGCAGTATTTT
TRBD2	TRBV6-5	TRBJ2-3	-	CASSRLGAGGLGTDTQYF	TGTGCCAGCAGTCGGTTAGGTGCGGGAGGGCTGGGGACAGATACGCAGTATTTT
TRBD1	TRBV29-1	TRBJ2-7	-	CSVGGTETYEQYF	TGCAGCGTTGGAGGGACAGAGACCTACGAGCAGTACTTC
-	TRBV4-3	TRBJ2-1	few	CASSQKGLDSREQFF	TGCGCCAGCAGCCAAAAGGGACTGGATTCTCGCGAGCAGTTCTTC
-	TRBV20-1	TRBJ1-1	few	CSAPTAMNTEAFF	TGCAGTGCGCCGACAGCCATGAACACTGAAGCTTTCTTT
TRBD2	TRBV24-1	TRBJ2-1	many	CATSDPRGSGRAVNEQFF	TGTGCCACCAGTGACCCCAGGGGGAGCGGGAGGGCGGTCAATGAGCAGTTCTTC
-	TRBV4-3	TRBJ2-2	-	CASGTTNTGELFF	TGCGCCAGTGGGACAACGAACACCGGGGAGCTGTTTTTT
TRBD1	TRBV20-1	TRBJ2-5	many	CSARPSGYGQGGTQYF	TGCAGTGCTAGACCATCGGGGTACGGACAGGGAGGGACCCAGTACTTC
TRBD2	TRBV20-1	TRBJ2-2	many	CSAAISGVYTGELFF	TGCAGTGCTGCAATTAGCGGGGTTTACACCGGGGAGCTGTTTTTT
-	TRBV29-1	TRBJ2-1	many	CSDPRQRGHNEQFF	TGCAGCGACCCCAGACAGCGTGGGCACAATGAGCAGTTCTTC
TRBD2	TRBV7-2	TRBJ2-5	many	CASSLSAGVGETQYF	TGTGCCAGCAGCTTAAGTGCGGGAGTGGGGGAGACCCAGTACTTC
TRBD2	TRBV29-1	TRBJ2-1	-	CSVEIPLAGVNEQFF	TGCAGCGTTGAAATACCGCTAGCGGGGGTGAATGAGCAGTTCTTC